The sequence of this T cell receptor (beta chain) was determined in a study of T cells in Graves' hyperthyroidism and ophthalmopathy. Across the study: Once the initial diagnosis was made, peripheral blood was obtained before any treatment.

This clonotype was counted at least ten times. Its antigen is undetermined. Germline V gene data show CDR1 as SGHVS and CDR2 as FQNEAQ. V lost 2 bases to trimming and J lost 7 bases, with 10 bases between them. The CDR3 has 13 amino acids. Amplification of TCR beta CDR3 regions was performed using RNA transcripts as template. The HTBI primer set was used in a first-round RT-PCR of the TCR CDR3. Each CDR3 protein gets one entry after TCRdb re-called the multiplex PCR reads with MiXCR. The sample consists of approximately 400,000 distinct CDR3 sequences, roughly 15% of them appearing once. Broader study findings: Separation of ophthalmopathy from stable hyperthyroidism was achieved by a 13 V-J model. Ophthalmopathy was model-predicted a median roughly 6.3 months pre-onset. Blood shared most expanded thyroid clonotypes above 0.001.

This chain joins TRBV7-8 and TRBJ2-3; D unclear. Sequenced sample: blood. The receptor was derived from a woman in her 30s with Graves' ophthalmopathy. The CDR3 coding sequence is TGTGCCAGCAGCTTATCTGGTGCAAATACGCAGTATTTT. Its protein product is CASSLSGANTQYF.